A single sample is the source of the 18 T cell receptor beta chains below, sequenced in a study of T cells in Graves' hyperthyroidism and ophthalmopathy. Authors of the study amplified TCR beta CDR3 regions from RNA transcripts. When the TCR CDR3 underwent first-round RT-PCR, the HTBI primer set was used. TCRdb analysed the multiplex PCR reads with MiXCR anew, one entry per CDR3 protein. The sample carries around 760,000 distinct CDR3 sequences, 35% recorded once. Sequencing input: blood. Source of these receptors: a woman in her 40s with Graves' hyperthyroidism.

Many counts were recorded for this clonotype. V is TRBV12-3 or TRBV12-4 and J is TRBJ1-2; a possible D gene is TRBD1 (6 bases). The ends were cut back, 7 bases at V and 6 bases at J, with 18 bases in the middle. The CDR3 covers 14 residues. Written as DNA, the CDR3 is TGTGCCAGCAATATCCCCGGGACATCCCATGGCTACACCTTC. This gives the protein CASNIPGTSHGYTF.

The table lists this clonotype with many counts. The J gene is TRBJ2-5, the V gene TRBV7-9, with 8 positions matching TRBD2. The V segment lost 1 base and the J segment 2 bases; nucleotides outside the gene matches: 3. The CDR3 is 15 residues long. CDR1 is SEHNR, CDR2 FQNEAQ, per germline (reference sequence). The DNA of the CDR3 is TGTGCCAGCAGCTTAGGAGCGGGGGCGCAAGAGACCCAGTACTTC. Translated: CASSLGAGAQETQYF.

Many counts were recorded for this clonotype. The V gene is TRBV7-9, the J gene TRBJ1-5; D may be TRBD1 (6 bases). The CDR3 loop spans 14 amino acids. Germline V gives CDR1 SEHNR, CDR2 FQNEAQ (reference sequence). Trimming removed 5 bases at V and 3 bases at J, with 11 bases between. The CDR3 loop is CASSGRDNNQPQHF. The CDR3 DNA reads TGTGCCAGCAGCGGCCGGGACAACAATCAGCCCCAGCATTTT.

The genes are TRBV19 and TRBJ1-2; D is unresolved. CDR3 size: 17 residues. V was shortened by 5 bases and J by 8 bases, with 27 bases between the two germline ends. Germline CDR1 is LNHDA and CDR2 is SQIVND (reference sequence). The CDR3 protein is CASSPEVWILATGGYTF. The CDR3 DNA reads TGTGCCAGTAGTCCCGAGGTGTGGATACTCGCAACGGGAGGCTACACCTTC. Using reference TRBV19 and TRBJ1-2 for the parts outside the CDR3, the full variable domain is DGGITQSPKYLFRKEGQNVTLSCEQNLNHDAMYWYRQDPGQGLRLIYYSQIVNDFQKGDIAEGYSVSREKKESFPLTVTSAQKNPTAFYLCASSPEVWILATGGYTFGSGTRLTVV.

This clonotype occurred many times. The chain couples TRBV5-1 to TRBJ2-6; 8 nucleotides agree with TRBD2. The ends lost 0 bases at V and 0 bases at J; junction bases unmatched: 2. Germline lookup yields CDR1 SGHRS and CDR2 YFSETQ. There are 17 residues in the CDR3. Here the CDR3 DNA reads TGCGCCAGCAGCTTGGGACTAGCGAGCTCTGGGGCCAACGTCCTGACTTTC. Its translation is CASSLGLASSGANVLTF.

In this sample, this clonotype turned up many times. This chain connects TRBV19 to TRBJ2-6; D call uncertain. This CDR3 spans 14 amino acids. Germline CDR1 is LNHDA and CDR2 is SQIVND (reference sequence). Deletions cut 2 bases from V and 4 bases from J, with 6 bases between. The CDR3 is CASSIQVGANVLTF. CDR3 in DNA: TGTGCCAGTAGTATACAGGTGGGGGCCAACGTCCTGACTTTC.

There are a few counts of this clonotype. The chain joins TRBV27 to TRBJ1-1, with a possible D match to TRBD1 (6 bases). V was clipped by 1 base and J by 5 bases, with 17 bases between them. The CDR3 extends over 16 amino acids. Germline assignment: CDR1 MNHEY and CDR2 SMNVEV (reference sequence). CDR3: CASSLLGRGRDTEAFF. The DNA for the CDR3 is TGTGCCAGCAGTTTATTGGGCAGGGGAAGAGATACTGAAGCTTTCTTT.

V usage is TRBV10-3 and J usage is TRBJ1-1, with 8 positions matching TRBD1. V lost 4 bases and J lost 4; bases outside the gene matches: 11. Per germline, CDR1 ENHRY and CDR2 SYGVKD. The CDR3 covers 16 residues. The CDR3 nucleotides read TGTGCCATCAGTGCTGGGACAGGAGAGGGCGTCACTGAAGCTTTCTTT. This codes for CAISAGTGEGVTEAFF.

In its sample, this clonotype was seen many times. The genes are TRBV10-2 and TRBJ1-2, with D maybe TRBD1 (5 bases). Germline loops: CDR1 WSHSY, CDR2 SAAADI. Trimming took off 7 bases at V and 4 bases at J, with 13 bases between the two ends. This CDR3 is 13 amino acids long. The chain's CDR3 is CASMDGGIYGYTF. CDR3 DNA sequence: TGCGCCAGCATGGACGGGGGTATCTATGGCTACACCTTC.

V is TRBV6-5 and J is TRBJ1-3; D is undetermined. This CDR3 spans 13 amino acids. The V and J ends lost 6 bases and 4 bases respectively, with 10 bases between them. Looked up from germline, CDR1 is MNHEY and CDR2 is SVGAGI. The chain's CDR3 is CASSAPGGNTIYF. The CDR3 nucleotides read TGTGCCAGCAGCGCTCCGGGCGGAAACACCATATATTTT.

In this sample, this clonotype turned up many times. The rearrangement joins TRBV10-3 to TRBJ1-1; the match to TRBD1 covers 7 bases. This CDR3 comprises 15 residues. Germline V CDR1 and CDR2: ENHRY, SYGVKD. The V gene end was trimmed by 2 bases and the J gene end by 1 base; junction bases not matched to a gene: 4. CDR3 loop: CAISEARGRNTEAFF. Here the CDR3 DNA reads TGTGCCATCAGTGAGGCGAGGGGGCGGAACACTGAAGCTTTCTTT.

The chain joins TRBV7-2 to TRBJ2-5; TRBD2 matches 10 bases. J lost 5 bases, V lost 5 bases, and 11 bases had no gene match. Germline values: CDR1 SGHTA, CDR2 FQGNSA. The CDR3 contains 16 residues. The CDR3 DNA follows: TGTGCCAGCAGCAAAGCGGGAGGGCCCGTGGGGGAGACCCAGTACTTC. This gives the protein CASSKAGGPVGETQYF.

The gene calls are TRBV5-4 and TRBJ2-5, with 9 nucleotides matching TRBD2. Germline CDR1 SGHNT, CDR2 YYREEE (reference sequence). V lost 0 bases, J lost 8 bases, and 11 bases stayed unmatched. CDR3 length: 16 amino acids. CDR3: CASSLGGGGAPETQYF. CDR3 nucleotides: TGTGCCAGCAGCTTGGGAGGCGGGGGGGCCCCGGAAACCCAGTACTTC.

A few counts support this clonotype. The gene calls are TRBV12-3 or TRBV12-4 and TRBJ1-5, with D hard to call. This CDR3 comprises 14 residues. The V end was cut by 2 bases, the J end by 4 bases, with 9 bases between. The CDR3 DNA reads as TGTGCCAGCAGTTTATCGAGGGTTAATCAGCCCCAGCATTTT. It is translated as CASSLSRVNQPQHF.

The V call is TRBV11-3, the J call TRBJ1-6; tentative D call: TRBD1 (5 bases). This CDR3 is 16 amino acids long. CDR1 is SGHNT and CDR2 is YENEEA in the germline V gene. V dropped 4 bases and J dropped 7 bases, with 17 bases sitting between them. CDR3: CASSSTPTGANSPLHF. The CDR3 DNA reads as TGTGCCAGCAGCTCGACGCCTACAGGTGCGAATTCACCCCTCCACTTT.

As regards this clonotype: A clone one base away is much larger, so this may be a read error. The genes are TRBV10-3 and TRBJ2-2; tentative D call: TRBD2 (5 bases). The CDR3 contains 16 residues. The V gene's germline CDR1 is ENHRY and CDR2 SYGVKD. The CDR3 is CATSDFRGPNTRELFF. CDR3 sequence (DNA): TGTGCCACCAGTGATTTTCGGGGTCCGAACACCAGGGAGCTGTTTTTT.

The chain recombines TRBV5-5 with TRBJ2-7; possible D gene TRBD1, 6 bases. This CDR3 contains 16 residues. Trimming shortened V by 1 base and J by 3 bases, and 17 bases separated the two germline ends. Germline CDR1 is SGHKS and CDR2 is YYEKEE (reference sequence). CDR3 coding DNA: TGTGCCAGCAGCTTGTTCGGACAGCCGCTTCGCTACGAGCAGTACTTC. It encodes CASSLFGQPLRYEQYF.

As for this clonotype: At one of its ends the junction is not consistent with the germline gene, which may arise from a read error. The chain recombines TRBV7-8 with TRBJ1-3, with D perhaps matching TRBD1 (6 bases). The germline V gene has CDR1 SGHVS and CDR2 FQNEAQ. The CDR3 has 15 amino acids. CDR3 DNA sequence: TGTGCCAGCGCCGTACAAGGGGGAGGCGGAAACACCGTATATTTT. Translation gives CASAVQGGGGNTVYF.